Shown below are 22 T cell receptor beta chains from a single sample sequenced in a study of blood T cell repertoires in COVID-19. Clones were sequenced by immunoSEQ multiplex PCR, and TCRdb holds only the in-frame ones, with some missing. The sample comprises under 250,000 clones, roughly 80% of which are singletons, and roughly 3.3% rests with the top ten. The material sequenced was peripheral blood. These TCRs come from a woman younger than 35 with acute or convalescent COVID-19.

V gene TRBV3-1 (or the pseudogene TRBV3-2) combines with J gene TRBJ2-3; 11 nucleotides align to TRBD1. Germline CDR1 and CDR2: LGHDT and YNNKEL (reference sequence). This CDR3 has 16 residues. V shed 3 bases, J shed 8 bases, and the junction held 10 bases outside the gene matches. The CDR3 bases are TGTGCCAGCAGCCAGGGGTGGACAGGGGGCTTGGGTACGCAGTATTTT. It specifies CASSQGWTGGLGTQYF.

The V call is TRBV28, the J call TRBJ1-1; weak D call: TRBD1 (5 bases). Trimming removed 6 bases from V and 3 bases from J, with 14 bases in between. The germline gives CDR1 MDHEN, CDR2 SYDVKM. The CDR3 has 14 residues. CDR3 nucleotides: TGTGCCAGCAGCCAATCGGTCAGGGACACTGAAGCTTTCTTT. It codes for CASSQSVRDTEAFF.

In DNA form, the CDR3 reads TGCAGCGCGGGCAGAGGGAATGAGCAGTTCTTC. This translates into CSAGRGNEQFF. The rearrangement uses TRBV29-1 and TRBJ2-1; a possible D gene is TRBD2 (5 bases). The CDR3 extends over 11 amino acids. V was pared by 7 bases and J by 7 bases, with 11 bases between. Germline loops: CDR1 SQVTM, CDR2 ANQGSEA.

The chain joins TRBV25-1 to TRBJ2-4, with D perhaps TRBD1 (5 bases). Trimming removed 2 bases from V and 5 bases from J, with 13 bases in between. The CDR3 totals 15 residues. CDR1 is MGHDK, CDR2 SYGVNS, per germline. CDR3: CASSEAGMQENIQYF. CDR3 bases: TGTGCCAGCAGTGAAGCAGGGATGCAGGAAAACATTCAGTACTTC.

The gene calls are TRBV7-2 and TRBJ2-5; 7 nucleotides agree with TRBD1. V gave up 5 bases and J gave up 5 bases; unmatched junction bases: 8. CDR1 is SGHTA and CDR2 is FQGNSA in the germline V gene. This CDR3 is 14 amino acids long. This CDR3 is CASSTVTGSETQYF. CDR3 nucleotide sequence: TGTGCCAGCAGCACAGTGACAGGGAGTGAGACCCAGTACTTC.

The chain combines TRBV28 with TRBJ2-1, with 8 bases lining up with TRBD2. Germline V CDR1 and CDR2: MDHEN, SYDVKM. The CDR3 runs to 19 residues. Trimming at V came to 1 base and at J to 0 bases, leaving 11 bases not matched to a gene. This CDR3 is CASSLSGLLAGLSYNEQFF. Here the CDR3 DNA reads TGTGCCAGCAGTTTATCAGGTCTCTTAGCGGGGCTCTCCTACAATGAGCAGTTCTTC.

V gene TRBV19 combines with J gene TRBJ2-7, with 7 bases that match TRBD1. There are 15 residues in the CDR3. Germline trimming cut 4 bases from V and 2 bases from J; bases unmatched to any gene: 8. CDR1 is LNHDA, CDR2 SQIVND, per germline (reference sequence). The CDR3 nucleotides read TGTGCCAGTAGTAGCGCGGCAGGGGGAACCTACGAGCAGTACTTC. This sequence encodes CASSSAAGGTYEQYF. Variable domain in full (rest from reference TRBV19 and TRBJ2-7): DGGITQSPKYLFRKEGQNVTLSCEQNLNHDAMYWYRQDPGQGLRLIYYSQIVNDFQKGDIAEGYSVSREKKESFPLTVTSAQKNPTAFYLCASSSAAGGTYEQYFGPGTRLTVT.

Details on this clone: The same CDR3 is also encoded by other DNA sequences in this sample. The chain combines TRBV4-3 with TRBJ1-2; D not certain. Germline assignment: CDR1 LGHNA and CDR2 YSLEER. V was pared by 0 bases and J by 0 bases, with 11 bases between. The CDR3 consists of 16 residues. CDR3 loop: CASSQDLGRTNYGYTF. The DNA of the CDR3 is TGCGCCAGCAGCCAAGATTTGGGCAGGACTAACTATGGCTACACCTTC.

The chain couples TRBV6-5 to TRBJ2-3; 8 nucleotides align to TRBD2. Germline assignment: CDR1 MNHEY and CDR2 SVGAGI. The CDR3 spans 14 residues. After removal of 4 bases from V and 3 bases from J, the junction contained 3 bases not matched to a gene. Written as DNA, the CDR3 is TGTGCCAGCAGTTTAGCGGGAATGACAGATACGCAGTATTTT. It codes for CASSLAGMTDTQYF.

A remark on this clone: The junction departs from the called germline gene at one end, perhaps through a read error. The rearrangement links TRBV28 to TRBJ1-3; a possible D gene is TRBD1 (6 bases). CDR1 and CDR2 (germline): MDHEN, SYDVKM. This CDR3 has 14 amino acids. The DNA for the CDR3 is TGTGCCAGCAGGGCGGACAGCACTGGGAACACCATATATTTT. Its translation is CASRADSTGNTIYF.

The J gene is TRBJ2-1, the V gene TRBV15, with D tentatively TRBD1 (6 bases). Germline V gives CDR1 LNHNV, CDR2 YYDKDF (reference sequence). Trimming took 3 bases from V and 0 from J, leaving 12 bases between them. The CDR3 runs to 16 residues. The CDR3 region has the DNA TGTGCCACCAGCAGGCAGGTGGGGGCCTCCTACAATGAGCAGTTCTTC. Translated, it gives CATSRQVGASYNEQFF.

The chain employs TRBV9 and TRBJ1-1, with a weak D call TRBD1 (6 bases). The CDR3 is made up of 15 amino acids. Germline V lookup: CDR1 SGDLS, CDR2 YYNGEE. V shed 0 bases and J shed 4 bases, with 13 bases lying between them. The CDR3 sequence: CASSVEVSRGTEAFF. DNA for the CDR3: TGTGCCAGCAGCGTAGAAGTGAGCAGGGGCACTGAAGCTTTCTTT.

The CDR3 bases are TGTGCCAGCAGTTTAACGGGACAGGGGTACACCGGGGAGCTGTTTTTT. Translation gives CASSLTGQGYTGELFF. V gene TRBV27 combines with J gene TRBJ2-2; the match to TRBD1 covers 10 bases. Germline V gene data show CDR1 as MNHEY and CDR2 as SMNVEV (reference sequence). The V and J ends lost 2 bases and 3 bases, in that order; junction bases with no gene match: 3. The CDR3 is made up of 16 amino acids.

This sequence joins TRBV5-8 and TRBJ1-4; 10 bases align to TRBD1. V was pared by 4 bases and J by 5 bases, with 2 bases of the junction left unmatched. Germline V lookup: CDR1 SGHTS, CDR2 YDEGEE. This CDR3 has 14 residues. The CDR3: CASSAGQGNEKLFF. For the CDR3, the DNA is TGTGCCAGCAGCGCGGGACAGGGGAATGAAAAACTGTTTTTT.

The CDR3 sequence is CASSSRPSTEAFF. The CDR3 DNA reads as TGCGCCAGCAGCAGCAGGCCGAGCACTGAAGCTTTCTTT. This chain joins TRBV5-1 and TRBJ1-1; D gene uncertain. Per the germline V gene, CDR1 is SGHRS and CDR2 is YFSETQ. The CDR3 spans 13 residues. V lost 4 bases, J lost 4 bases, and 11 bases lay in between.

The chain couples TRBV27 to TRBJ1-1, with 7 bases lining up with TRBD1. Germline assignment: CDR1 MNHEY and CDR2 SMNVEV (reference sequence). There are 14 residues in the CDR3. The ends lost 7 bases at V and 4 bases at J; junction bases unmatched: 9. The CDR3 loop is CASNQQGRVTEAFF. In DNA form, the CDR3 reads TGTGCCAGCAACCAACAGGGGCGGGTCACTGAAGCTTTCTTT.

V and J are TRBV27 and TRBJ1-5; 8 positions match TRBD1. J gave up 0 bases and V 5 bases, and 6 bases lay outside the gene matches. Germline V gene data show CDR1 as MNHEY and CDR2 as SMNVEV (reference sequence). This CDR3 has 16 amino acids. This CDR3 is CASSPTGGYSNQPQHF. CDR3 sequence (DNA): TGTGCCAGCAGTCCTACAGGGGGTTATAGCAATCAGCCCCAGCATTTT.

The V and J genes are TRBV2 and TRBJ1-1; possibly TRBD1 for D (6 bases). With 2 bases removed from V and 4 bases from J, the gap between germline ends came to 23 bases. In germline, CDR1 is SNHLY, CDR2 FYNNEI. This CDR3 region has 18 residues. The CDR3 region is CASSEYAGVGGRSTEAFF. CDR3 bases: TGTGCCAGCAGTGAATATGCGGGGGTAGGGGGGAGGAGCACTGAAGCTTTCTTT. Full variable domain (missing parts from reference TRBV2 and TRBJ1-1): EPEVTQTPSHQVTQMGQEVILRCVPISNHLYFYWYRQILGQKVEFLVSFYNNEISEKSEIFDDQFSVERPDGSNFTLKIRSTKLEDSAMYFCASSEYAGVGGRSTEAFFGQGTRLTVV.

The chain has TRBV27 and TRBJ1-2; weak D call: TRBD1 (5 bases). The CDR3 covers 16 residues. The germline V gene has CDR1 MNHEY and CDR2 SMNVEV (reference sequence). The germline V and J ends were trimmed by 4 bases and 8 bases, with 23 bases remaining between them. The CDR3 DNA reads as TGTGCCAGCAGTTCCCTGGGGGAGGGGCGCTTAGTCGGCTACACCTTC. Protein: CASSSLGEGRLVGYTF.

CDR3 sequence: CASSVGQREGSDEQYF. CDR3 bases: TGTGCCAGCAGCGTAGGGCAGCGGGAGGGTTCGGACGAGCAGTACTTC. The chain has TRBV9 and TRBJ2-7, with TRBD2 matching over 10 bases. CDR3 size: 16 residues. Germline CDR1 is SGDLS and CDR2 is YYNGEE. Trimming at V came to 0 bases and at J to 5 bases, leaving 8 bases not matched to a gene.

The rearrangement links TRBV7-8 to TRBJ1-1, with D hard to call. CDR1 and CDR2 (germline): SGHVS, FQNEAQ. Trimming stripped 2 bases from V and 6 bases from J, with 7 bases between. The CDR3 contains 12 residues. CDR3 DNA: TGTGCCAGCAGCTTATATCGTTCTGAAGCTTTCTTT. This codes for CASSLYRSEAFF. Looking up the rest from reference TRBV7-8 and TRBJ1-1 gives the full variable domain: GAGVSQSPRYKVAKRGQDVALRCDPISGHVSLFWYQQALGQGPEFLTYFQNEAQLDKSGLPSDRFFAERPEGSVSTLKIQRTQQEDSAVYLCASSLYRSEAFFGQGTRLTVV.

This clone was detected only a few times. The chain's CDR3 is CASSSDIGTGELFF. The CDR3, as DNA: TGTGCCAGCAGCTCAGACATTGGGACCGGGGAGCTGTTTTTT. V is TRBV13 and J is TRBJ2-2; no clear D. V gave up 4 bases and J gave up 5 bases, with 11 bases separating them. Germline V gives CDR1 PRHDT, CDR2 FYEKMQ (reference sequence). This CDR3 comprises 14 residues.